The 2 T cell receptor beta chains given below trace back to one sample, sequenced in a study of tumor-infiltrating lymphocytes in primary liver carcinoma. The roughly 19-33 mg bulk tissue piece was not sorted before simultaneous RNA and DNA extraction. Making TCR beta cDNA involved approximately 0.5 ug total RNA and a constant-region primer. Three nested multiplex PCR rounds, a slightly modified ARM-PCR, produced the libraries for TCR beta. Forward primers for TRBV1-TRBV30 and a C-beta reverse primer served the first two PCR rounds, at roughly 10 cycles each. TCRdb independently ran MiXCR on the multiplex PCR reads; one entry per CDR3 protein. The sample carries roughly 100,000 distinct CDR3 sequences, around 83% recorded once. Sequencing input: liver tumor tissue from sampling region 3. The subset here: tumor region T3, left-lateral pole. The receptors were sampled from a man in his forties with primary liver carcinoma and hepatitis B virus infection.

This clonotype was counted once. The V and J genes are TRBV6-1 and TRBJ1-2, with no clear D. This CDR3 contains 14 residues. CDR1 is MNHNS and CDR2 is SASEGT in the germline V gene. The V end lost 7 bases, the J end lost 5 bases, and 17 bases lay between the germline ends. The CDR3 nucleotides are TGTGCCAGCACCACGGTCCCTCGGTATTATGGCTACACCTTC. It translates to CASTTVPRYYGYTF.

The rearrangement links TRBV7-8 to TRBJ1-5, with D unresolved. The V gene lost 9 bases and the J gene lost 0 bases, with 18 bases spanning the gap. Germline V gene data show CDR1 as SGHVS and CDR2 as FQNEAQ. This CDR3 region has 16 residues. The CDR3 DNA reads as TGTGCCAGTAACCTCCTCAGGAGAAATAGCAATCAGCCCCAGCATTTT. It encodes CASNLLRRNSNQPQHF.